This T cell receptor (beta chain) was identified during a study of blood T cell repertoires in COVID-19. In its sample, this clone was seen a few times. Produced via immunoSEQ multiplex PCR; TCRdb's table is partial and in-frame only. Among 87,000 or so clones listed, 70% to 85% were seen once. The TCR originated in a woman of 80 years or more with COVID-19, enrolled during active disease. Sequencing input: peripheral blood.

DNA for the CDR3: TGTGCCAGTAGTGTCAGGGGAGGGAGCTACGAGCAGTACTTC. Protein sequence: CASSVRGGSYEQYF. The rearrangement links TRBV19 to TRBJ2-7; TRBD2 is a possible D gene (7 bases). The CDR3 length is 14 residues. Germline V lookup: CDR1 LNHDA, CDR2 SQIVND (reference sequence). V lost 5 bases and J lost 3, with 14 bases in between.